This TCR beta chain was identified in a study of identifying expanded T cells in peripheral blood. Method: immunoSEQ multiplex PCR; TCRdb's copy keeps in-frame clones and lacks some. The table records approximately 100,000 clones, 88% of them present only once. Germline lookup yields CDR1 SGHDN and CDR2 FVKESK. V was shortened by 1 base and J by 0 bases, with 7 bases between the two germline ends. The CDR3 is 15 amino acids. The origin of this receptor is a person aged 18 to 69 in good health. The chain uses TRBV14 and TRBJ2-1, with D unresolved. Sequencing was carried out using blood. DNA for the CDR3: TGTGCCAGCAGCCAAGTCGCAGGCTCCTACAATGAGCAGTTCTTC. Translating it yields CASSQVAGSYNEQFF.